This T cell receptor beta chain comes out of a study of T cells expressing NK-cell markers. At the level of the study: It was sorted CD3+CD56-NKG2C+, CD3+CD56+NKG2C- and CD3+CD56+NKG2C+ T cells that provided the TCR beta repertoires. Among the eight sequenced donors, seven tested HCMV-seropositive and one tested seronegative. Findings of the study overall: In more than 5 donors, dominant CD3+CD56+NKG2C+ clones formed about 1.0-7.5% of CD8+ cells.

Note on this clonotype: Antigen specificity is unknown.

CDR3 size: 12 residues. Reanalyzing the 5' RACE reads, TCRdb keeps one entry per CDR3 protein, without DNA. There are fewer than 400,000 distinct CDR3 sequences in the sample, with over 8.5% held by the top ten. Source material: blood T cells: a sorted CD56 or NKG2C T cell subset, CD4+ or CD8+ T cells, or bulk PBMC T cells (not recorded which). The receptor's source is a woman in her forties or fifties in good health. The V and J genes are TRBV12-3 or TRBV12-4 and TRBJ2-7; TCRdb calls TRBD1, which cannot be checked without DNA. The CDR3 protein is CASSFSGDGQYF.